This entry lists 21 T cell receptor beta chains sequenced from one sample in a study of blood T cell repertoires in COVID-19. Generated by immunoSEQ multiplex PCR, the TCRdb table keeps only in-frame clones and is missing some. The sample lists roughly 290,000 clones, approximately 86% occurring once. Sequencing was done on a sample of peripheral blood. All receptors derive from a human donor with COVID-19, enrolled during active disease. The donor label of this sample is uncertain.

V gene TRBV30 combines with J gene TRBJ1-4, with D possibly TRBD1 on 5 matching bases. Per germline, CDR1 GTSNPN and CDR2 SVGIG (reference sequence). Trimming removed 1 base from V and 7 bases from J, with 13 bases in between. This CDR3 contains 14 residues. CDR3 region: CAWSDGGDGEKLFF. The CDR3 DNA sequence: TGTGCCTGGAGTGATGGCGGGGACGGTGAAAAACTGTTTTTT. Looking up the rest from reference TRBV30 and TRBJ1-4 gives the full variable domain: SQTIHQWPATLVQPVGSPLSLECTVEGTSNPNLYWYRQAAGRGLQLLFYSVGIGQISSEVPQNLSASRPQDRQFILSSKKLLLSDSGFYLCAWSDGGDGEKLFFGSGTQLSVL.

V is TRBV14 and J is TRBJ1-5; 7 bases map to TRBD1. V lost 4 bases to trimming and J lost 6 bases; unmatched junction nucleotides: 6. There are 14 residues in the CDR3. The germline V gene encodes CDR1 SGHDN and CDR2 FVKESK. The CDR3 loop is CASSPDRVRQPQHF. The CDR3 DNA reads as TGTGCCAGCAGCCCCGACAGGGTCCGTCAGCCCCAGCATTTT.

This chain uses TRBV7-6 with TRBJ2-2; D unclear. Germline CDR1 is SGHVS and CDR2 is FNYEAQ. V was cut by 3 bases and J by 5 bases, with 4 bases left in between. The CDR3 contains 12 residues. The CDR3 sequence is CASSFTTGELFF. The CDR3 coding sequence is TGTGCCAGCAGCTTCACAACCGGGGAGCTGTTTTTT.

The chain recombines TRBV10-3 with TRBJ2-1; tentatively, D is TRBD2 (6 bases). This CDR3 has 13 amino acids. Germline CDR1 reads ENHRY; CDR2 reads SYGVKD. Trimming shortened V by 11 bases and J by 8 bases, and 19 bases separated the two germline ends. CDR3 residues: CASGRDGQDEQFF. In DNA, the CDR3 is TGTGCCTCTGGGCGGGACGGCCAGGATGAGCAGTTCTTC.

This chain joins TRBV4-2 and TRBJ2-1; 14 bases are a match to TRBD2. The germline V gene encodes CDR1 LGHNA and CDR2 YNFKEQ. The CDR3 consists of 17 residues. V shed 0 bases and J 8 bases; nucleotides not matched to a gene: 6. In nucleotides, the CDR3 is TGTGCCAGCAGCCAAGATGGTGGACTAGCGGGAGGTGATGAGCAGTTCTTC. This translates into CASSQDGGLAGGDEQFF.

The chain has TRBV25-1 and TRBJ1-1; 7 bases agree with TRBD1. Germline V CDR1 and CDR2: MGHDK, SYGVNS. The V segment lost 6 bases and the J segment 1 base; nucleotides outside the gene matches: 8. The CDR3 extends over 15 amino acids. In nucleotides, the CDR3 is TGTGCCAGCAGCCAAGGGGGCCTAGGGAACACTGAAGCTTTCTTT. Translation gives CASSQGGLGNTEAFF.

The CDR3 nucleotides read TGTGCCAGCAGTTACTCGCGGGTCCCAGTCTATGGCTACACCTTC. Protein: CASSYSRVPVYGYTF. The V and J genes are TRBV6-2 or TRBV6-3 and TRBJ1-2, with D uncertain. The CDR3 extends over 15 amino acids. CDR1 MNHEY and CDR2 SVGEGT come from the germline V gene. Trimming removed 0 bases from V and 4 bases from J, with 12 bases in between.

V gene TRBV14 combines with J gene TRBJ1-2; weak D call: TRBD1 (5 bases). Trimming left V 0 bases short and J 10 bases short, with 15 bases between. The CDR3 totals 14 residues. Per germline, CDR1 SGHDN and CDR2 FVKESK. The CDR3 spells CASSQDLTGGSYTF. The CDR3 nucleotides are TGTGCCAGCAGCCAAGATCTTACCGGGGGGTCCTACACCTTC.

This chain uses TRBV27 with TRBJ1-5; tentative D call: TRBD1 (5 bases). V lost 3 bases and J 1 base, leaving 10 bases between the germline ends. CDR1 and CDR2 (germline): MNHEY, SMNVEV (reference sequence). This CDR3 is built from 15 residues. The CDR3 reads CASSFGAASNQPQHF. The CDR3 DNA follows: TGTGCCAGCAGTTTTGGGGCGGCCAGCAATCAGCCCCAGCATTTT.

This sequence joins TRBV6-5 and TRBJ2-1; 13 bases match TRBD2. Trimming cost V 6 bases and J 6 bases; bases outside gene matches: 5. The CDR3 sequence is 15 residues long. The germline V gene has CDR1 MNHEY and CDR2 SVGAGI. The CDR3 loop is CASRDTSGRGNEQFF. The CDR3 nucleotides are TGTGCCAGCAGGGACACTAGCGGGAGGGGCAATGAGCAGTTCTTC.

The rearrangement links TRBV6-2 or TRBV6-3 to TRBJ2-7, with 11 bases lining up with TRBD2. V was clipped by 2 bases and J by 3 bases; unmatched bases: 12. From germline, CDR1 is MNHEY and CDR2 SVGEGT. CDR3 length: 18 residues. The CDR3 reads CASSYPSALAGGRYEQYF. The CDR3 DNA sequence: TGTGCCAGCAGTTACCCATCCGCTCTAGCGGGAGGACGCTACGAGCAGTACTTC.

The chain links TRBV30 to TRBJ2-3; 7 bases line up with TRBD1. The CDR3 has 13 residues. Germline V lookup: CDR1 GTSNPN, CDR2 SVGIG (reference sequence). The ends lost 1 base at V and 4 bases at J; junction bases unmatched: 2. CDR3 sequence reads: CAWSGQGSDTQYF. In nucleotides, the CDR3 is TGTGCCTGGAGTGGACAGGGATCAGATACGCAGTATTTT.

The rearrangement joins TRBV19 to TRBJ2-3; D is unresolved. There are 11 residues in the CDR3. Germline values: CDR1 LNHDA, CDR2 SQIVND (reference sequence). V was shortened by 10 bases and J by 4 bases, with 9 bases between the two germline ends. The CDR3 protein is CATLGPDTQYF. CDR3 in DNA: TGTGCCACGCTCGGTCCAGATACGCAGTATTTT.

CDR3 loop: CASSRGTGGSGANVLTF. CDR3 nucleotides: TGTGCCAGTAGCCGGGGGACAGGGGGCTCTGGGGCCAACGTCCTGACTTTC. The V gene is TRBV19, the J gene TRBJ2-6; 11 positions agree with TRBD1. Trimming removed 6 bases from V and 0 bases from J; junction bases left unmatched: 4. Germline-derived CDR1 and CDR2 are LNHDA and SQIVND (reference sequence). CDR3 length: 17 residues.

J is TRBJ2-1 and V is TRBV19; D perhaps matches TRBD1 (8 bases). Germline CDR1 reads LNHDA; CDR2 reads SQIVND (reference sequence). V lost 2 bases, J lost 10 bases, and 18 bases lay in between. This CDR3 is 15 amino acids long. The CDR3 region has the DNA TGTGCCAGTAGTATACGGTTAACAGGGGGGGGCGAGCAGTTCTTC. It specifies CASSIRLTGGGEQFF.

The chain employs TRBV25-1 and TRBJ1-1, with unresolved D. V lost 8 bases and J lost 3, with 16 bases in between. CDR3 length: 14 amino acids. Germline assignment: CDR1 MGHDK and CDR2 SYGVNS. CDR3 nucleotide sequence: TGTGCCAGCCTAGGCGGGGTGGGAGACACTGAAGCTTTCTTT. It codes for CASLGGVGDTEAFF.

The chain carries TRBV7-8 and TRBJ1-2; D uncertain. Germline V gene lookup returns CDR1 SGHVS and CDR2 FQNEAQ. With 1 base removed from V and 2 bases from J, the gap between germline ends came to 14 bases. CDR3 length: 16 residues. The CDR3 spells CASSLVGGPLNYGYTF. In DNA, the CDR3 is TGTGCCAGCAGCTTAGTAGGCGGGCCGCTGAACTATGGCTACACCTTC.

The rearrangement uses TRBV11-2 and TRBJ1-6, with 7 bases fitting TRBD1. J gave up 4 bases and V 3 bases, and 0 bases lay outside the gene matches. Germline CDR1 reads SGHAT; CDR2 reads FQNNGV. CDR3 length: 14 amino acids. The CDR3 DNA reads as TGTGCCAGCAGCTTGGGACAGTATAATTCACCCCTCCACTTT. This gives the protein CASSLGQYNSPLHF.

J is TRBJ1-2 and V is TRBV7-9, with TRBD1 as a possible D gene (6 bases). V shed 1 base and J shed 6 bases, with 12 bases lying between them. The CDR3 runs 14 residues. Germline loops: CDR1 SEHNR, CDR2 FQNEAQ (reference sequence). CDR3 bases: TGTGCCAGCAGCTTAGTCGGGTCAGGGGATGGCTACACCTTC. This codes for CASSLVGSGDGYTF.

This chain links TRBV13 with TRBJ2-3, with TRBD2 matching 12 bases. Germline CDR1 is PRHDT and CDR2 is FYEKMQ (reference sequence). The CDR3 covers 16 residues. J was trimmed by 3 bases and V by 3 bases; bases with no gene match: 4. CDR3 bases: TGTGCCAGCAGCTTCAGGGGGACTAGCGGGACAGATACGCAGTATTTT. It is translated as CASSFRGTSGTDTQYF.

CDR3 sequence (DNA): TGTGCCAGCAGCTTCCAGGGCGGGATAGGGACCGGGGAGCTGTTTTTT. Translated, it gives CASSFQGGIGTGELFF. This rearrangement joins TRBV7-3 to TRBJ2-2; D is possibly TRBD2 (6 bases). The CDR3 contains 16 residues. Between the trimmed V and J ends, which lost 3 bases and 5 bases, there was a span of 16 bases. Per germline, CDR1 SGHTA and CDR2 FQGTGA.